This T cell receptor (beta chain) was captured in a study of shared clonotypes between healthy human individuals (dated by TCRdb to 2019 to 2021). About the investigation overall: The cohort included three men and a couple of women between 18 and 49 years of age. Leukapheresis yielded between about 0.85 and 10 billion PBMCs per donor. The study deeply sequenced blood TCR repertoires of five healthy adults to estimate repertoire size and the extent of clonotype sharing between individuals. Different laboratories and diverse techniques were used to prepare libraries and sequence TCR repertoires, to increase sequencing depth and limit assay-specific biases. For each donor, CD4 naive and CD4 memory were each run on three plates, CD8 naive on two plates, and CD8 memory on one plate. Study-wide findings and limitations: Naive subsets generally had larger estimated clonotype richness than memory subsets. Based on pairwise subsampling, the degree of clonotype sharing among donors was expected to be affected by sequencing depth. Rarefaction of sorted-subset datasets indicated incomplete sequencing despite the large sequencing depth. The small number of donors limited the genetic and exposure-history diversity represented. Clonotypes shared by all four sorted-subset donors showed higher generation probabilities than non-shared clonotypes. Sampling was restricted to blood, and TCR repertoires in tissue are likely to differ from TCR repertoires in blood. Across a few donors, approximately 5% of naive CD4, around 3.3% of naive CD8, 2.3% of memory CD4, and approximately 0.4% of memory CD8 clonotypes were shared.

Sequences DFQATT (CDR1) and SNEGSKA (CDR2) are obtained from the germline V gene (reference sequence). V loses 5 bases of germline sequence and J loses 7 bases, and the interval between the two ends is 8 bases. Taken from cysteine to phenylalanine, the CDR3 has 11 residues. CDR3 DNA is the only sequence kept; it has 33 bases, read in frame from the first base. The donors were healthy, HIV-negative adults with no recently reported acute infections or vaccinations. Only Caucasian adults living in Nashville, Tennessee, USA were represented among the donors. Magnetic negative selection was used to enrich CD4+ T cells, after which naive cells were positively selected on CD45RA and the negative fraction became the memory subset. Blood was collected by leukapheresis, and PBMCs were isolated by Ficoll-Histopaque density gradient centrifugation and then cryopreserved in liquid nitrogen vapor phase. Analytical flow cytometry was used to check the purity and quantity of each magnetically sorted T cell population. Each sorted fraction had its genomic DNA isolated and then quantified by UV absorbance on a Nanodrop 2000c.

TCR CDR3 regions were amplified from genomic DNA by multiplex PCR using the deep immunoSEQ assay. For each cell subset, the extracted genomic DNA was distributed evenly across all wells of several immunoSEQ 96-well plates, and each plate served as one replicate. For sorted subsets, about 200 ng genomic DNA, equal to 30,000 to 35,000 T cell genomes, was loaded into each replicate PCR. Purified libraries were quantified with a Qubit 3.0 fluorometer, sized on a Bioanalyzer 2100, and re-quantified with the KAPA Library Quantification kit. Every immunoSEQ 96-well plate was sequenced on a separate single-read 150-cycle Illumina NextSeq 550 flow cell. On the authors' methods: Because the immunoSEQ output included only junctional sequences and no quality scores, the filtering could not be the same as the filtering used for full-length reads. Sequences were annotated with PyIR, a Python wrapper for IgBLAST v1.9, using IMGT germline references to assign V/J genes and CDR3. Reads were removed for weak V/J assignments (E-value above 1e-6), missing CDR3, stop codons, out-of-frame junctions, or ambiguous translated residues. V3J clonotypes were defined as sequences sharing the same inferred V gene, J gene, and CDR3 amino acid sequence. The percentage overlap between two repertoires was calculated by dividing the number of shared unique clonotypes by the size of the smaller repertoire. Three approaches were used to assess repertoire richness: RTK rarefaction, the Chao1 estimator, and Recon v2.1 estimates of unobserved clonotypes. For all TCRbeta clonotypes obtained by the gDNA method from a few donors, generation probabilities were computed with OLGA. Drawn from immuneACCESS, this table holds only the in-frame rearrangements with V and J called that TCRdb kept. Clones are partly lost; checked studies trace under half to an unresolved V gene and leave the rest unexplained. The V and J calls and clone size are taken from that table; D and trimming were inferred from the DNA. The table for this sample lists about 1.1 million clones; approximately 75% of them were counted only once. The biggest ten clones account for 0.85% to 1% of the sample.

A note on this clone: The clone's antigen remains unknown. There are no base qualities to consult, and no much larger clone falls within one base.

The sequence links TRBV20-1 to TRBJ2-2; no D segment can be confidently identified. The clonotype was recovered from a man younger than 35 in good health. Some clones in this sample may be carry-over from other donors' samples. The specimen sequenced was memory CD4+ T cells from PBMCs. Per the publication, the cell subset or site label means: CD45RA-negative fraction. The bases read TGCAGTGCTCGGACGGGCGGGGAGCTGTTTTTT. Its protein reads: CSARTGGELFF.